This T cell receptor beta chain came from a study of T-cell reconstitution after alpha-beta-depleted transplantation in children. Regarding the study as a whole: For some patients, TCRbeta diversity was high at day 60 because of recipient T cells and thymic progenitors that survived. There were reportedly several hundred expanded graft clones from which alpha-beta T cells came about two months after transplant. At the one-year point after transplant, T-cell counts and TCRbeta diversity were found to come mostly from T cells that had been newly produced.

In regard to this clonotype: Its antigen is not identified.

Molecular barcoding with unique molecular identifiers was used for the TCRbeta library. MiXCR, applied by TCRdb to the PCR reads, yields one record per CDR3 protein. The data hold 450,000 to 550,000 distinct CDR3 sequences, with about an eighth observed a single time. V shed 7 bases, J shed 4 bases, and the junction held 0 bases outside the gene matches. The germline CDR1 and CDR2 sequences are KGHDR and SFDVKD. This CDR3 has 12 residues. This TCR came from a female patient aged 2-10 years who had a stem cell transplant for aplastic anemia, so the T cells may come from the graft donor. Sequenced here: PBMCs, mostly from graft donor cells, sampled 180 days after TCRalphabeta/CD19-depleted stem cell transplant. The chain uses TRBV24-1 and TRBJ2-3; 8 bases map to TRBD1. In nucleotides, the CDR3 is TGTGCCACCAGGGGACAGGCAGATACGCAGTATTTT. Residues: CATRGQADTQYF.